This record concerns one T cell receptor beta chain sequence. Its antigen is currently unknown. The entry originates in a study of shared clonotypes between healthy human individuals. As defined, naive CD8 cells were CD45RO-negative and positively selected for CCR7, with terminally differentiated effector memory CD45RA+ cells excluded. Germline CDR1 and CDR2: MDHEN and SYDVKM. The CDR3 totals 15 residues. The trim removed 7 bases at V and 2 bases at J, leaving 10 bases unmatched. TCRdb's copy holds only in-frame clones and misses some; the assay was immunoSEQ multiplex PCR. The sample yields hundreds of thousands of clones, around 95% seen once. Study outcomes and limitations: Sorted-subset sequencing, rarefaction showed, was incomplete despite large depth.

The sequence was collected from a woman aged 25 to 39 in good health. The V and J genes are TRBV28 and TRBJ2-7; the match to TRBD2 covers 8 bases. Specimen: naive CD8+ T cells sorted from blood. The chain's CDR3 is CASTITSGPTYEQYF. CDR3 nucleotide sequence: TGTGCCAGCACTATAACTAGCGGACCGACCTACGAGCAGTACTTC.